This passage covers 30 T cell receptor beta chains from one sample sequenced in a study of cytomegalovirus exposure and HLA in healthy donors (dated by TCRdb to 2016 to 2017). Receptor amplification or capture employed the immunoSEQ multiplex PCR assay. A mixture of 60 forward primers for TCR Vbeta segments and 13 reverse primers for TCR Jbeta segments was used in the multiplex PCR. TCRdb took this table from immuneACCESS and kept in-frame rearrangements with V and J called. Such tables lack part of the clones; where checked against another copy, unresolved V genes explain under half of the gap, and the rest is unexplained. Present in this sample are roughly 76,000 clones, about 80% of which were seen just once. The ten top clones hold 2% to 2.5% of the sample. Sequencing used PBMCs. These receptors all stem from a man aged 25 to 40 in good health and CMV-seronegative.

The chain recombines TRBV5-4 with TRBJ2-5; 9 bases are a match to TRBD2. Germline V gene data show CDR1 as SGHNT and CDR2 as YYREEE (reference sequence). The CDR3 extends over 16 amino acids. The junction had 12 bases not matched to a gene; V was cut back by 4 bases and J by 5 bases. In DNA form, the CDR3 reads TGTGCCAGCAGCGGGGGGGTAGCGGGAGCTAGTGAGACCCAGTACTTC. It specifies CASSGGVAGASETQYF.

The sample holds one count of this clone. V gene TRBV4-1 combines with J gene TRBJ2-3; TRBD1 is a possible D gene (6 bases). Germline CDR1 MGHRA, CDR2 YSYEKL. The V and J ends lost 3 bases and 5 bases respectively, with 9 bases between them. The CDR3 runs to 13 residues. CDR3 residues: CASSHLQGDTQYF. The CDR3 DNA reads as TGCGCCAGCAGCCACCTACAGGGAGATACGCAGTATTTT.

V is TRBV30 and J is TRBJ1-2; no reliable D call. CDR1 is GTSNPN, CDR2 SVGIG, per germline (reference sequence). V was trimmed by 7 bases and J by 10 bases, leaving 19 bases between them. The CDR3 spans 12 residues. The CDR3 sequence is CASLVNEIHYTF. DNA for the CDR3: TGTGCCTCCCTAGTTAATGAGATTCACTACACCTTC.

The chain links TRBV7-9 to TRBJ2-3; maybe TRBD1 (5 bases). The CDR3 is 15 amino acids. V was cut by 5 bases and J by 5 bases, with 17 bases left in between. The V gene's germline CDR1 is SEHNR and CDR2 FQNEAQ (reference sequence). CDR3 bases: TGTGCCAGCAGCCCAGGAAACAGGTTGCAAGATACGCAGTATTTT. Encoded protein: CASSPGNRLQDTQYF.

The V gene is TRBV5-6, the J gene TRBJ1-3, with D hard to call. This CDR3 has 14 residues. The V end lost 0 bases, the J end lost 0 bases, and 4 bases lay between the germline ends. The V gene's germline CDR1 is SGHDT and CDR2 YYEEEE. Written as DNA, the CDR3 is TGTGCCAGCAGCTTGGGGAGCTCTGGAAACACCATATATTTT. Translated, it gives CASSLGSSGNTIYF.

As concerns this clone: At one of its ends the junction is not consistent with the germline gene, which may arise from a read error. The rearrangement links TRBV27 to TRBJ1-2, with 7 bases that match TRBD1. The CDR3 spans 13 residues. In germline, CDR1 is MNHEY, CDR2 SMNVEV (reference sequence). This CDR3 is CASSFLRGHGYPF. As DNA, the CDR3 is TGTGCCAGCAGTTTCCTGAGGGGGCATGGCTACCCCTTC.

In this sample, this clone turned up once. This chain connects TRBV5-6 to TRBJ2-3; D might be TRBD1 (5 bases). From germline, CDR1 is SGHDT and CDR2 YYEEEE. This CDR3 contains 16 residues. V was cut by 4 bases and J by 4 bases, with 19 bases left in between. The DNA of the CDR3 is TGTGCCAGCAGCACCTTACTACCTTTGGGGCCAGATACGCAGTATTTT. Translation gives CASSTLLPLGPDTQYF.

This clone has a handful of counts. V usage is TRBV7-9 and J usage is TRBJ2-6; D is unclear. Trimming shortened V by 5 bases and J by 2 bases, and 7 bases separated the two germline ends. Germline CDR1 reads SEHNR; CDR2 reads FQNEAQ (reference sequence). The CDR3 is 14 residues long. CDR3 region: CASSITAGANVLTF. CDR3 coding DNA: TGTGCCAGCAGCATCACGGCTGGGGCCAACGTCCTGACTTTC.

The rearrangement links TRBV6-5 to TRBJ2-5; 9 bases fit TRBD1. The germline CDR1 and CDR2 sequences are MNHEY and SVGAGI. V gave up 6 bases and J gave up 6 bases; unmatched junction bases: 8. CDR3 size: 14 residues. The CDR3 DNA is TGTGCCAGCAGCCCCACCGGGACAGGGAAGACCCAGTACTTC. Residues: CASSPTGTGKTQYF.

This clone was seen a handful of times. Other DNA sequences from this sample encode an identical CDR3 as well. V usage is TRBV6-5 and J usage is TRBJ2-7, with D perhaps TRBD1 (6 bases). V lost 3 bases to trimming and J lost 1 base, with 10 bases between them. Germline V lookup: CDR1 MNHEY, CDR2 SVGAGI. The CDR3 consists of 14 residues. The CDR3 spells CASSYGRGSYEQYF. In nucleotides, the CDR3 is TGTGCCAGCAGTTATGGCAGGGGATCCTACGAGCAGTACTTC.

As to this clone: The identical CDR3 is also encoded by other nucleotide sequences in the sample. The CDR3 loop reads CASSFRGYEQYF. The CDR3 bases are TGTGCCAGCAGTTTCCGGGGTTACGAGCAGTACTTC. This chain connects TRBV6-5 to TRBJ2-7, with D possibly TRBD2 on 5 matching bases. The CDR3 contains 12 residues. The germline CDR1 and CDR2 sequences are MNHEY and SVGAGI. The V end was cut by 4 bases, the J end by 4 bases, with 8 bases between.

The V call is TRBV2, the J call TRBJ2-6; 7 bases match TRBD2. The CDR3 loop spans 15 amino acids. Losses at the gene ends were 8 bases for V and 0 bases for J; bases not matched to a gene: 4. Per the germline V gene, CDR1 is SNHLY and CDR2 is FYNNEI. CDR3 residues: CASGGVHSGANVLTF. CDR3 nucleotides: TGTGCCAGCGGGGGGGTTCACTCTGGGGCCAACGTCCTGACTTTC.

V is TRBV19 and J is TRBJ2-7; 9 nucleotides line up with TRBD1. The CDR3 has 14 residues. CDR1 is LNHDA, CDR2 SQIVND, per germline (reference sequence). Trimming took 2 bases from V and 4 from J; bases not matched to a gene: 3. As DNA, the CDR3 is TGTGCCAGTAGTATAACAGGGGGCAAGTACGAGCAGTACTTC. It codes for CASSITGGKYEQYF.

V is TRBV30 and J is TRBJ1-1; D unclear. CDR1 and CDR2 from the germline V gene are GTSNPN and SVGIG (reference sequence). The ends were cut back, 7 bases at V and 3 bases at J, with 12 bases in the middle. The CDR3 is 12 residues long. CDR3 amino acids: CASRVRYTEAFF. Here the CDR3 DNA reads TGTGCCTCGCGAGTACGTTACACTGAAGCTTTCTTT.

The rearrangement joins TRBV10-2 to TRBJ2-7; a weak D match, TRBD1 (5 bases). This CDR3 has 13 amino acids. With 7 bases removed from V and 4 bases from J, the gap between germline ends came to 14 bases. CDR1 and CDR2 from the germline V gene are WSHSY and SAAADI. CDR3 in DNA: TGCGCCAGCACCGACCAGGACACTTACGAGCAGTACTTC. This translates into CASTDQDTYEQYF.

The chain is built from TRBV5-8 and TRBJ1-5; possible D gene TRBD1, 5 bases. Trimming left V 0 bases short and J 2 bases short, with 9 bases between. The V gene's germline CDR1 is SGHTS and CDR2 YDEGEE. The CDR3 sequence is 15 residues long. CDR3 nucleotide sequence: TGTGCCAGCAGCTTGGGGGGCCTCGGCAATCAGCCCCAGCATTTT. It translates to CASSLGGLGNQPQHF.

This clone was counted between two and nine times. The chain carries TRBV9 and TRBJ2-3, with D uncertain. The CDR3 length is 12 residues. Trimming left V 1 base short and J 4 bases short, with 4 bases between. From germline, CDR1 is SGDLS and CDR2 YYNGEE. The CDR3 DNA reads TGTGCCAGCAGCGTAAGCGCAGATACGCAGTATTTT. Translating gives CASSVSADTQYF.

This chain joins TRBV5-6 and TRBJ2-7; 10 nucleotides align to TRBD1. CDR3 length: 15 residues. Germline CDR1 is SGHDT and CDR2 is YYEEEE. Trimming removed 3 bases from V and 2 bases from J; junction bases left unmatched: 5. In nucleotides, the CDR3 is TGTGCCAGCAGCTACGAGGGACAGGGGACCTACGAGCAGTACTTC. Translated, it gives CASSYEGQGTYEQYF.

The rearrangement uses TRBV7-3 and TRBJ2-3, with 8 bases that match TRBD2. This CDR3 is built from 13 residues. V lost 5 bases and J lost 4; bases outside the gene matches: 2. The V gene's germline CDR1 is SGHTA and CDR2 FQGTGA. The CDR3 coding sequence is TGTGCCAGCAGCCCCGGGGGGGCAGATACGCAGTATTTT. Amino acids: CASSPGGADTQYF.

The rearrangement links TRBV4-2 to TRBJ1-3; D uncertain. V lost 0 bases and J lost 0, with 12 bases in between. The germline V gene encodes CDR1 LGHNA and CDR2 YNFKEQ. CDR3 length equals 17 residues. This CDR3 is CASSQDGSHFSGNTIYF. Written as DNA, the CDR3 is TGTGCCAGCAGCCAAGATGGTTCGCACTTCTCTGGAAACACCATATATTTT.

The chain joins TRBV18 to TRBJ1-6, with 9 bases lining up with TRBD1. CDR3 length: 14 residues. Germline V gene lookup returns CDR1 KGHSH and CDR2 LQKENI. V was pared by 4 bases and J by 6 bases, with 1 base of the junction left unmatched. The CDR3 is CASSRDRVNSPLHF. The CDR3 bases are TGTGCCAGCTCACGGGACAGGGTTAATTCACCCCTCCACTTT.

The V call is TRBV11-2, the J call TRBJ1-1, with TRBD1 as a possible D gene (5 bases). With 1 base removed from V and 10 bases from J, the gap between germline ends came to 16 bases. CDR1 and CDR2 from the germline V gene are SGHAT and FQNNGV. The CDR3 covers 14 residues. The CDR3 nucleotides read TGTGCCAGCAGCTTAGGGGCGGGGACCGTCGTAGCTTTCTTT. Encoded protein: CASSLGAGTVVAFF.

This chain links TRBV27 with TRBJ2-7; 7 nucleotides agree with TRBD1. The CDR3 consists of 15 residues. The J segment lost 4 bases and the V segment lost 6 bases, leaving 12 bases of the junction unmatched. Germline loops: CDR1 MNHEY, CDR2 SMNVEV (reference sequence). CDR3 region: CASSLANRGAYEQYF. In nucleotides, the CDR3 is TGTGCCAGCAGCCTAGCCAACAGGGGAGCTTACGAGCAGTACTTC.

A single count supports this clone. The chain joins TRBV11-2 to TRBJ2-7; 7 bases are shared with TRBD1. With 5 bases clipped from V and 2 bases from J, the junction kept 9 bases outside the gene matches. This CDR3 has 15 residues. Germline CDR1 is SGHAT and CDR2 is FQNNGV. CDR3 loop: CASSKVQGRPYEQYF. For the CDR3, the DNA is TGTGCCAGCAGCAAAGTACAGGGGAGACCCTACGAGCAGTACTTC. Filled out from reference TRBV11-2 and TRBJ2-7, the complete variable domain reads EAGVAQSPRYKIIEKRQSVAFWCNPISGHATLYWYQQILGQGPKLLIQFQNNGVVDDSQLPKDRFSAERLKGVDSTLKIQPAKLEDSAVYLCASSKVQGRPYEQYFGPGTRLTVT.

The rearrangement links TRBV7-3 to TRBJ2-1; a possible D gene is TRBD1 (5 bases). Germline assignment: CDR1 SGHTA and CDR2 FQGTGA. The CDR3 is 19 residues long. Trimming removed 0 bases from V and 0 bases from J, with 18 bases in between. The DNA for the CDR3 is TGTGCCAGCAGCTTAACTGCAGCAAGGGGTGGAGACTCCTACAATGAGCAGTTCTTC. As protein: CASSLTAARGGDSYNEQFF.

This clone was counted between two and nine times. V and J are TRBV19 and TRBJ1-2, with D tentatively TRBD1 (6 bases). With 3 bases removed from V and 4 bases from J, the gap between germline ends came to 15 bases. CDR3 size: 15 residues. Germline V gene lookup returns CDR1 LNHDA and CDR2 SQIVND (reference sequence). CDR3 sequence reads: CASSIVRGEAYGYTF. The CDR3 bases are TGTGCCAGTAGTATTGTCAGGGGAGAGGCCTATGGCTACACCTTC.

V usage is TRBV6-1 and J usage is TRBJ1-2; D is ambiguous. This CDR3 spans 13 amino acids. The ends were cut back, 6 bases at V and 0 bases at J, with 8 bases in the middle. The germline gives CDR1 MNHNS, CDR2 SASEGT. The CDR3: CASRDYSNYGYTF. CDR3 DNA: TGTGCCAGCAGGGACTATTCTAACTATGGCTACACCTTC.

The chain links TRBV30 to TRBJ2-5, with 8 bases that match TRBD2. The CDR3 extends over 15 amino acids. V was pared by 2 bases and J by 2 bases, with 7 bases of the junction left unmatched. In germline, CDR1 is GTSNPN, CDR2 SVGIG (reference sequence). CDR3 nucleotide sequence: TGTGCCTGGAGTTCCGCGACTAGCGTTCAAGAGACCCAGTACTTC. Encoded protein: CAWSSATSVQETQYF. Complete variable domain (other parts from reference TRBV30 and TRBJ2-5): SQTIHQWPATLVQPVGSPLSLECTVEGTSNPNLYWYRQAAGRGLQLLFYSVGIGQISSEVPQNLSASRPQDRQFILSSKKLLLSDSGFYLCAWSSATSVQETQYFGPGTRLLVL.

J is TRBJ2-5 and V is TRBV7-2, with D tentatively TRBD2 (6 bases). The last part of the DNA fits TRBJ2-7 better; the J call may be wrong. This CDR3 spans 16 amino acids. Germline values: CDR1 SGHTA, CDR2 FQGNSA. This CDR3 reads CASSLNPSAKLGEQYF. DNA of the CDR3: TGTGCCAGCAGCCTTAACCCTAGCGCCAAGTTGGGCGAGCAGTACTTC.

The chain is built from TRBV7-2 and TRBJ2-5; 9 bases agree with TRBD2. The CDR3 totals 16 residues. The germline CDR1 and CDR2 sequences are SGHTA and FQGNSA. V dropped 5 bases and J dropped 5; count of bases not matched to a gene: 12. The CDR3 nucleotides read TGTGCCAGCAGCCACCCGGGCGGGAGGGCCTGGGAGACCCAGTACTTC. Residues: CASSHPGGRAWETQYF.